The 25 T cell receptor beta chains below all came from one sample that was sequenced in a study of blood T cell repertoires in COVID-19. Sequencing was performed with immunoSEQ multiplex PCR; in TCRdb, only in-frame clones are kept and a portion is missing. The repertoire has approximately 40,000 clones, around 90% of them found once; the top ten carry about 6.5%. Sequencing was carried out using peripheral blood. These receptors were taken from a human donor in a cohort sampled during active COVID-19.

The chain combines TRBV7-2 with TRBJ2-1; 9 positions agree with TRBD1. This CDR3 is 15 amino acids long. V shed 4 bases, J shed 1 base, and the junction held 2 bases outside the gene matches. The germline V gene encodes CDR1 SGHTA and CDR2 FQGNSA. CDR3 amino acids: CASSSDRGSYNEQFF. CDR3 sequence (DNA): TGTGCCAGCAGCTCGGACAGGGGTTCCTACAATGAGCAGTTCTTC.

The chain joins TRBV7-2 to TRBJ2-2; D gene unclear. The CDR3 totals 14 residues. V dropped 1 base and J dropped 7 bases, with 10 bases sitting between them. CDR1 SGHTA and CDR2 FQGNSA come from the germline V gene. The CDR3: CASSLDWFSGELFF. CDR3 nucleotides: TGTGCCAGCAGCTTAGACTGGTTTAGCGGGGAGCTGTTTTTT.

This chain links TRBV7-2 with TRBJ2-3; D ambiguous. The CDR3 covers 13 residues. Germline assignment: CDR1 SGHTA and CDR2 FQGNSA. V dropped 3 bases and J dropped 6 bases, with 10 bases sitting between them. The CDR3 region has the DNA TGTGCCAGCAGCTTTACTGGAGCGGATACGCAGTATTTT. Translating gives CASSFTGADTQYF.

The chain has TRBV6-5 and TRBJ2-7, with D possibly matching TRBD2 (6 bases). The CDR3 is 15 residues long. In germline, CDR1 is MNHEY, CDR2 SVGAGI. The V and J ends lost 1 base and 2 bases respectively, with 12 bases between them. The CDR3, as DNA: TGTGCCAGCAGTTACTTGGGGGAGGCGGCCTACGAGCAGTACTTC. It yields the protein CASSYLGEAAYEQYF.

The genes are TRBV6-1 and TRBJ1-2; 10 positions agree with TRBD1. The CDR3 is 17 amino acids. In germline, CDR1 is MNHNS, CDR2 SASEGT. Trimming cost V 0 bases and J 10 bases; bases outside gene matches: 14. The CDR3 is CASSEALRGTGVKDYTF. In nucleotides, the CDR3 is TGTGCCAGCAGTGAAGCGCTTCGAGGGACAGGGGTAAAAGACTACACCTTC.

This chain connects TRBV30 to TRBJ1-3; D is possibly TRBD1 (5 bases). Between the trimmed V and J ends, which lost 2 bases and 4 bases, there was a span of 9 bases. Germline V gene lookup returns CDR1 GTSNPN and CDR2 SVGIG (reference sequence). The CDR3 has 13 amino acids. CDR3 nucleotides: TGTGCCTGGAGTTCAGGGTCGGGAAACACCATATATTTT. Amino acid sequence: CAWSSGSGNTIYF.

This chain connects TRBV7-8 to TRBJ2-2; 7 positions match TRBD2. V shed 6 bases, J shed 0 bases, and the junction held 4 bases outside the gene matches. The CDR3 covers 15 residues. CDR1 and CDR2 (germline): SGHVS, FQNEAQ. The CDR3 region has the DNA TGTGCCAGCAGTCCAAGCGGGGCGAACACCGGGGAGCTGTTTTTT. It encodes CASSPSGANTGELFF.

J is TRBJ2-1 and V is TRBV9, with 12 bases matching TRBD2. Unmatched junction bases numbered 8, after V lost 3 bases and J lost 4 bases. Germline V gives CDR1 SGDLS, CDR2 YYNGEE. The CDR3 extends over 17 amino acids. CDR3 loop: CASSEGRTSGVYNEQFF. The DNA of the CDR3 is TGTGCCAGCAGCGAGGGGAGGACTAGCGGGGTGTACAATGAGCAGTTCTTC.

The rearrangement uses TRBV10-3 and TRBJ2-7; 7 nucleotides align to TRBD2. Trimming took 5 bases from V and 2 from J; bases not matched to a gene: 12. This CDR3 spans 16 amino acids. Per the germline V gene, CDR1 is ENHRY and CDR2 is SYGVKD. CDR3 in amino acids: CAISPWTASGTYEQYF. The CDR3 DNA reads TGTGCCATCAGTCCCTGGACGGCTAGCGGTACCTACGAGCAGTACTTC.

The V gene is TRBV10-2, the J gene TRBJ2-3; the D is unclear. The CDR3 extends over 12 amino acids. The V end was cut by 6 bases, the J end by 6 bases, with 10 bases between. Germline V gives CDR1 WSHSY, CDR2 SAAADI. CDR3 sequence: CASSLYSDTQYF. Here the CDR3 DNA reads TGCGCCAGCAGCCTATACAGTGATACGCAGTATTTT.

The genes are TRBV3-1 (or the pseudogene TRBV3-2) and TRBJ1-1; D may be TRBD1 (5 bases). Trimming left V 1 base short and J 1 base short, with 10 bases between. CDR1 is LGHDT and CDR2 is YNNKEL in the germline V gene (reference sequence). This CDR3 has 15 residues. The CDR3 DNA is TGTGCCAGCAGCCAAGGGGGCGGACAGAACACTGAAGCTTTCTTT. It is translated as CASSQGGGQNTEAFF.

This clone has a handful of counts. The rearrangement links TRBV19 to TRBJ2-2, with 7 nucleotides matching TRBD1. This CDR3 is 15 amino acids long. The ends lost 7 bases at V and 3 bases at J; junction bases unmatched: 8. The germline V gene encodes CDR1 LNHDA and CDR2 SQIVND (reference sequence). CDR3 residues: CASTSGTAHTGELFF. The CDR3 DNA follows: TGTGCCAGTACCTCCGGGACAGCGCACACCGGGGAGCTGTTTTTT.

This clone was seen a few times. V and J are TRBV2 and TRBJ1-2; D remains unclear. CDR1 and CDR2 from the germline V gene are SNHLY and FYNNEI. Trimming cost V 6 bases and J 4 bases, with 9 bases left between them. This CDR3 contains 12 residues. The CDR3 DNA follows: TGTGCCAGCAGGAGGGAAGCCTATGGCTACACCTTC. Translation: CASRREAYGYTF.

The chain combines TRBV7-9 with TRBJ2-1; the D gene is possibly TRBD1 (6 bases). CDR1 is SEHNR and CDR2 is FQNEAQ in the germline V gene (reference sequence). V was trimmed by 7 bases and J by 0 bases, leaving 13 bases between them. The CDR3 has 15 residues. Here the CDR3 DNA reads TGTGCCAGCACTAAAAACAGGGCCTCCTACAATGAGCAGTTCTTC. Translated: CASTKNRASYNEQFF. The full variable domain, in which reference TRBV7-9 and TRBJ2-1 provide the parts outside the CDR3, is DTGVSQNPRHKITKRGQNVTFRCDPISEHNRLYWYRQTLGQGPEFLTYFQNEAQLEKSRLLSDRFSAERPKGSFSTLEIQRTEQGDSAMYLCASTKNRASYNEQFFGPGTRLTVL.

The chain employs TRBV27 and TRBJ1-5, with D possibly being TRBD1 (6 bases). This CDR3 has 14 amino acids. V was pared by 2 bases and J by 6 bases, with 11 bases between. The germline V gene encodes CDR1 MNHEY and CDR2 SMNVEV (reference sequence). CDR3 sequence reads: CASSLTRGAQPQHF. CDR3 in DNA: TGTGCCAGCAGTTTAACCAGGGGAGCTCAGCCCCAGCATTTT.

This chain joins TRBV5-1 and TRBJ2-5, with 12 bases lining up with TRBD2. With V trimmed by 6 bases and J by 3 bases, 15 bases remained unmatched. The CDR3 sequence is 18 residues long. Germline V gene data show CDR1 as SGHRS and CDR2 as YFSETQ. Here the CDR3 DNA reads TGCGCCAGCACCAATCGACTAGCGGGAGCGAGTCCTGAAGAGACCCAGTACTTC. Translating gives CASTNRLAGASPEETQYF. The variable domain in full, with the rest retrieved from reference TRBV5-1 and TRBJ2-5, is KAGVTQTPRYLIKTRGQQVTLSCSPISGHRSVSWYQQTPGQGLQFLFEYFSETQRNKGNFPGRFSGRQFSNSRSEMNVSTLELGDSALYLCASTNRLAGASPEETQYFGPGTRLLVL.

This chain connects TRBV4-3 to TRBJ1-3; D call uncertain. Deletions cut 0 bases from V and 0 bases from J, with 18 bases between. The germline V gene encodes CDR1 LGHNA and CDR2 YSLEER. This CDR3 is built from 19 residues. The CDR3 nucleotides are TGCGCCAGCAGCCAAGATGTAATTGCGGGGAGTGTCTCTGGAAACACCATATATTTT. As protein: CASSQDVIAGSVSGNTIYF.

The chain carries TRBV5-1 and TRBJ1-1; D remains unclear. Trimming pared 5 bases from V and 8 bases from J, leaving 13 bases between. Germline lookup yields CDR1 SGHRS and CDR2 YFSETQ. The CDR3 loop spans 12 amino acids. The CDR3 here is CASRRDIDEAFF. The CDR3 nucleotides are TGCGCCAGCAGACGCGACATAGACGAAGCTTTCTTT.

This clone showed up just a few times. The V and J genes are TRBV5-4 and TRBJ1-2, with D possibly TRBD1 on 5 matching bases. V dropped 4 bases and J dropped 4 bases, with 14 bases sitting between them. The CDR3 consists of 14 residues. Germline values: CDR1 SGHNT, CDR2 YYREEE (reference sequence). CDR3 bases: TGTGCCAGCAGCCGAGACAGTTTACCCTATGGCTACACCTTC. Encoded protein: CASSRDSLPYGYTF. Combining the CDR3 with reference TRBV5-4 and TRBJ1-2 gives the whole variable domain ETGVTQSPTHLIKTRGQQVTLRCSSQSGHNTVSWYQQALGQGPQFIFQYYREEENGRGNFPPRFSGLQFPNYSSELNVNALELDDSALYLCASSRDSLPYGYTFGSGTRLTVV.

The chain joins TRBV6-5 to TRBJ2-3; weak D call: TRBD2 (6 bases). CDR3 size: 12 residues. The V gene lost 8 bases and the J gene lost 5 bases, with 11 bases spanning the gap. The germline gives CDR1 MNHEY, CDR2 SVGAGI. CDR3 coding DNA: TGTGCCAGCGGAAAAGCGGGAGATACGCAGTATTTT. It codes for CASGKAGDTQYF.

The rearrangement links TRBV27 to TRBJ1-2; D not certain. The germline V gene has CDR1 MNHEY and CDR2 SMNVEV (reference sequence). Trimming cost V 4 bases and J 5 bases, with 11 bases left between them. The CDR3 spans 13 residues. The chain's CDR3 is CASSSPPTYGYTF. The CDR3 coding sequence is TGTGCCAGCAGTTCCCCCCCAACATATGGCTACACCTTC.

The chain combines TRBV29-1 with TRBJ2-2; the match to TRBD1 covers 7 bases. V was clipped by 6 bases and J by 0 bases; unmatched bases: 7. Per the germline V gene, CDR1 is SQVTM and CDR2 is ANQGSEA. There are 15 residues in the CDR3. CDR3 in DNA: TGCAGCGTCGCAACCGGGACAGCGAACACCGGGGAGCTGTTTTTT. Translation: CSVATGTANTGELFF.

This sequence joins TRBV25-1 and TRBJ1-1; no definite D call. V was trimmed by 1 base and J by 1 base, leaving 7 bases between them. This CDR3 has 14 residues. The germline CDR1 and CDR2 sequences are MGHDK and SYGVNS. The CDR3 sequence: CASSESRGNTEAFF. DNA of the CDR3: TGTGCCAGCAGTGAATCACGGGGGAACACTGAAGCTTTCTTT.

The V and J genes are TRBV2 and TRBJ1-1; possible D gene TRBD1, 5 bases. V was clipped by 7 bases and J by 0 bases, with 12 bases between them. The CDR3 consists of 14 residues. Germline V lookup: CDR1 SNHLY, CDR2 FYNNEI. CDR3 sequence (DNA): TGTGCCAGCACTACGACAGCTCTGAACACTGAAGCTTTCTTT. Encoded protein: CASTTTALNTEAFF.

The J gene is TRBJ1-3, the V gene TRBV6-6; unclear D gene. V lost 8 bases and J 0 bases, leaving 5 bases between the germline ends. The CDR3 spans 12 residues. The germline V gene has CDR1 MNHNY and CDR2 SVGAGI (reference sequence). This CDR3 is CASLASGNTIYF. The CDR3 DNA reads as TGTGCCAGCCTGGCCTCTGGAAACACCATATATTTT.